There are many counts of the clone carrying this T cell receptor (beta chain). Its antigen is undetermined. This beta chain is an unintended read in a library built for alpha chains; its size means little. This sample stems from a study of spatial heterogeneity in lung cancer. The wider study: Alpha-chain sequences were detected in numbers that were consistently lower than beta-chain sequences.

Time point in this sample: sample taken at primary tumor resection. The donors comprised some 70 untreated early-stage non-small cell lung cancer patients. MiXCR, run by TCRdb on the 5' RACE reads, gives a single entry per CDR3 protein. The sample gives about 11,000 distinct CDR3 sequences, more than 7% of which show up once; less than 25% is in the top ten. Findings of the study overall: It was found that expanded intratumoral alpha and beta TCR counts tracked tumor mutation counts.

This sample comprised lung tumor tissue, obtained at surgery. This receptor was identified in a female donor with early-stage non-small cell lung cancer.

The CDR3 is CSANRGQDQPQHF. CDR3 coding DNA: TGCAGTGCAAACAGGGGCCAAGATCAGCCCCAGCATTTT. The chain couples TRBV20-1 to TRBJ1-5, with 7 positions matching TRBD1. V shed 6 bases, J shed 5 bases, and the junction held 7 bases outside the gene matches. CDR1 DFQATT and CDR2 SNEGSKA come from the germline V gene (reference sequence). The CDR3 loop spans 13 amino acids.